This entry lists 2 T cell receptor beta chains sequenced from one sample in a study of regulatory T cells in long-lasting Graves disease. Arm-PCR of CDR3 regions and iRepertoire HTBI primers were the basis on which TCR beta libraries were built. TCRdb reprocessed the multiplex PCR reads via MiXCR and lists one record per CDR3 protein. The table shows about 400,000 distinct CDR3 sequences, with about 15% occurring only once. Time point described: newly diagnosed GD, antithyroid drugs for less than 3 months. Extracted RNA from PBMCs served as the source of the TCR library. The same sample was also used in a study of T cells in Graves' hyperthyroidism and ophthalmopathy.

Sequencing was performed on peripheral blood mononuclear cells (PBMCs), taken at new diagnosis, from a patient treated with antithyroid drugs. Receptors originate from a woman in her forties with Graves disease.

The chain combines TRBV6-2 or TRBV6-3 with TRBJ1-1, with no clear D. The CDR3 has 13 residues. V was pared by 7 bases and J by 3 bases, with 12 bases between. Germline loops: CDR1 MNHEY, CDR2 SVGEGT. The CDR3 bases are TGTGCCAGCAAATCCACACGCGACACTGAAGCTTTCTTT. Translation: CASKSTRDTEAFF.

This clonotype came up many times. V usage is TRBV28 and J usage is TRBJ2-1, with TRBD1 matching 9 bases. CDR1 MDHEN and CDR2 SYDVKM come from the germline V gene. The J segment lost 4 bases and the V segment lost 3 bases, leaving 4 bases of the junction unmatched. This CDR3 comprises 15 residues. The CDR3 DNA reads as TGTGCCAGCAGTTTTTGGGGACAGGGATACAATGAGCAGTTCTTC. This sequence encodes CASSFWGQGYNEQFF.